Below, 14 T cell receptor beta chains from the same sample are listed, as sequenced in a study of T cells after yellow fever vaccination. TCRdb reprocessed the 5' RACE reads via MiXCR and lists one record per CDR3 protein. The sample includes some 320,000 distinct CDR3 sequences, approximately 4% of them seen just once. The sequences come from PBMCs, collected 5 days after the yellow fever booster vaccination. These receptors originate from a man between 18 and 29 years old who received the YFV17D yellow fever vaccine.

This clonotype has at least ten counts. The chain carries TRBV4-1 and TRBJ2-3; D is perhaps TRBD1 (6 bases). The CDR3 totals 12 residues. V was clipped by 1 base and J by 9 bases, with 8 bases between them. CDR1 is MGHRA, CDR2 YSYEKL, per germline. Here the CDR3 reads CASSQAQGTQYF. CDR3 nucleotide sequence: TGCGCCAGCAGCCAAGCTCAGGGGACGCAGTATTTT.

The chain has TRBV6-1 and TRBJ2-7; D remains ambiguous. Trimming took 6 bases from V and 3 from J, leaving 9 bases between them. This CDR3 region has 12 residues. Germline V CDR1 and CDR2: MNHNS, SASEGT. In DNA, the CDR3 is TGTGCCAGCAGGCAGCAAGGCTACGAGCAGTACTTC. Translation: CASRQQGYEQYF.

This clonotype occurred a few times. The V and J genes are TRBV9 and TRBJ2-3; 9 bases are shared with TRBD2. CDR3 length: 17 residues. V shed 4 bases and J 3 bases; nucleotides not matched to a gene: 12. CDR1 is SGDLS and CDR2 is YYNGEE in the germline V gene. CDR3 DNA sequence: TGTGCCAGCAGCCCCCCCGGGGAGGGACTAGCAACAGATACGCAGTATTTT. Residues: CASSPPGEGLATDTQYF.

The chain has TRBV12-3 or TRBV12-4 and TRBJ1-1, with TRBD1 identical over 7 bases. The V and J ends lost 6 bases and 7 bases, in that order; junction bases with no gene match: 8. This CDR3 has 13 residues. The CDR3 DNA reads as TGTGCCAGCAGAGAGACAGGGACGGTTGAAGCTTTCTTT. Its protein product is CASRETGTVEAFF.

This clonotype was seen ten or more times. The chain carries TRBV24-1 and TRBJ2-1; possibly TRBD2 for D (5 bases). There are 16 residues in the CDR3. Germline V CDR1 and CDR2: KGHDR, SFDVKD. Trimming took 3 bases from V and 4 from J, leaving 15 bases between them. The CDR3 is CATSDVGERDYNEQFF. The DNA for the CDR3 is TGTGCCACCAGTGATGTCGGGGAGAGAGATTACAATGAGCAGTTCTTC.

This clonotype showed up many times. The V and J genes are TRBV7-2 and TRBJ1-1, with a tentative D call TRBD1 (5 bases). V was shortened by 6 bases and J by 1 base, with 9 bases between the two germline ends. The CDR3 length is 13 residues. The germline V gene has CDR1 SGHTA and CDR2 FQGNSA. This CDR3 reads CASSADRNTEAFF. Here the CDR3 DNA reads TGTGCCAGCAGTGCCGACAGGAACACTGAAGCTTTCTTT.

This clonotype was found a few times. This CDR3 is CATSGGTSGRNEQFF. CDR3 coding DNA: TGTGCCACCAGTGGAGGAACTAGTGGAAGGAATGAGCAGTTCTTC. The chain links TRBV24-1 to TRBJ2-1, with TRBD2 as a possible D gene (5 bases). Germline CDR1 is KGHDR and CDR2 is SFDVKD. This CDR3 has 15 residues. V lost 5 bases, J lost 7 bases, and 17 bases lay in between.

This clonotype was observed a few times. V gene TRBV6-5 combines with J gene TRBJ2-3; TRBD2 matches 7 bases. Looked up from germline, CDR1 is MNHEY and CDR2 is SVGAGI. Trimming cost V 7 bases and J 4 bases; bases outside gene matches: 14. This CDR3 has 16 residues. CDR3 in amino acids: CASKSGVISLADTQYF. DNA of the CDR3: TGTGCCAGCAAGAGCGGGGTTATATCCCTCGCAGATACGCAGTATTTT.

This clonotype was seen repeatedly, ten times or more. The gene calls are TRBV10-3 and TRBJ1-5; D remains unclear. The CDR3 spans 12 residues. Trimming stripped 3 bases from V and 5 bases from J, with 5 bases between. Germline CDR1 ENHRY, CDR2 SYGVKD. CDR3 residues: CAISDSYQPQHF. DNA for the CDR3: TGTGCCATCAGTGACAGTTATCAGCCCCAGCATTTT.

The gene calls are TRBV5-1 and TRBJ2-4, with D maybe TRBD2 (6 bases). The CDR3 contains 15 residues. Germline CDR1 and CDR2: SGHRS and YFSETQ. V gave up 0 bases and J gave up 1 base, with 8 bases separating them. The CDR3 protein is CASSLAGGAKNIQYF. CDR3 sequence (DNA): TGCGCCAGCAGCTTGGCCGGGGGTGCCAAAAACATTCAGTACTTC.

The sample holds many counts of this clonotype. The chain joins TRBV14 to TRBJ2-5; TRBD1 aligns across 10 bases. The CDR3 has 15 residues. Unmatched junction bases numbered 8, after V lost 5 bases and J lost 5 bases. In germline, CDR1 is SGHDN, CDR2 FVKESK. CDR3 nucleotide sequence: TGTGCCAGCAGCGACGACAGGGGGCGATTGGAGACCCAGTACTTC. Protein: CASSDDRGRLETQYF.

This clonotype was observed many times. The V call is TRBV4-2, the J call TRBJ2-7; D possibly corresponds to TRBD2 (6 bases). The germline gives CDR1 LGHNA, CDR2 YNFKEQ. Between the trimmed V and J ends, which lost 4 bases and 2 bases, there was a span of 15 bases. CDR3 length: 15 residues. CDR3 in DNA: TGTGCCAGCAGCCCCGGGACTGGGGACCCCTACGAGCAGTACTTC. It specifies CASSPGTGDPYEQYF.

The chain recombines TRBV18 with TRBJ1-2; D is perhaps TRBD1 (5 bases). V was clipped by 5 bases and J by 4 bases, with 11 bases between them. This CDR3 is 13 amino acids long. Germline V gene sequence: CDR1 KGHSH, CDR2 LQKENI. The CDR3 DNA sequence: TGTGCCAGCTCATCCAGGGCTGGCTATGGCTACACCTTC. It is translated as CASSSRAGYGYTF.

This clonotype was seen a handful of times. V usage is TRBV5-1 and J usage is TRBJ2-7, with 12 positions matching TRBD2. V shed 4 bases, J shed 0 bases, and the junction held 5 bases outside the gene matches. There are 16 residues in the CDR3. CDR1 and CDR2 from the germline V gene are SGHRS and YFSETQ. The CDR3 DNA reads TGCGCCAGCAGCGTAGAGGGACTAGCGGGCTCCTACGAGCAGTACTTC. Encoded protein: CASSVEGLAGSYEQYF.